This entry lists 10 T cell receptor beta chains sequenced from one sample in a study of T cell responses to AZD1222 COVID-19 vaccine. The protocol was immunoSEQ multiplex PCR, while the TCRdb copy is restricted to in-frame clones and leaves out a portion. This sample has about 190,000 clones, with 80% to 90% found just once. The material was peripheral blood, obtained on day 0 of MenACWY control vaccination. Source of these receptors: an adult in good health.

This CDR3 reads CASSSDSQETQYF. The CDR3 nucleotides are TGTGCCAGCAGTTCAGACAGCCAAGAGACCCAGTACTTC. The genes are TRBV12-3 or TRBV12-4 and TRBJ2-5; D might be TRBD1 (5 bases). The CDR3 loop spans 13 amino acids. V shed 4 bases and J shed 1 base, with 7 bases lying between them.

The rearrangement joins TRBV27 to TRBJ2-1, with 15 bases fitting TRBD2. J gave up 4 bases and V 6 bases, and 13 bases lay outside the gene matches. The CDR3 spans 19 residues. The V gene's germline CDR1 is MNHEY and CDR2 SMNVEV (reference sequence). The DNA of the CDR3 is TGTGCCAGCAGCCCCAGTAGGACTAGCGGGAGGGCGCGGTACAATGAGCAGTTCTTC. Amino acids: CASSPSRTSGRARYNEQFF.

V is TRBV28 and J is TRBJ1-2; TRBD1 aligns across 8 bases. Trimming took 5 bases from V and 5 from J; bases not matched to a gene: 7. This CDR3 region has 14 residues. CDR1 and CDR2 (germline): MDHEN, SYDVKM. CDR3 sequence reads: CASSLIQGGYGYTF. The CDR3 DNA follows: TGTGCCAGCAGTCTAATACAGGGGGGTTATGGCTACACCTTC.

This rearrangement joins TRBV3-1 (or the pseudogene TRBV3-2) to TRBJ2-1, with 12 bases lining up with TRBD2. This CDR3 is 15 amino acids long. The germline V gene has CDR1 LGHDT and CDR2 YNNKEL (reference sequence). Trimming took 2 bases from V and 10 from J; bases not matched to a gene: 6. The CDR3 DNA is TGTGCCAGCAGCCAACAGCTAGCGGGAGGGTGGGAGCAGTTCTTC. Translating gives CASSQQLAGGWEQFF.

The rearrangement uses TRBV28 and TRBJ2-7; D uncertain. Germline loops: CDR1 MDHEN, CDR2 SYDVKM. The CDR3 covers 12 residues. Deletions cut 6 bases from V and 6 bases from J, with 12 bases between. The CDR3 protein is CASSRVAPEQYF. CDR3 sequence (DNA): TGTGCCAGCAGCCGGGTGGCTCCCGAGCAGTACTTC.

The chain employs TRBV28 and TRBJ2-3; D tentatively fits TRBD1 or TRBD2 (5 bases each). The CDR3 contains 13 residues. Trimming took off 8 bases at V and 6 bases at J, with 15 bases between the two ends. CDR1 and CDR2 from the germline V gene are MDHEN and SYDVKM. CDR3 bases: TGTGCCAGCCGGGGCTCAGCTATGGATACGCAGTATTTT. It encodes CASRGSAMDTQYF.

This sequence joins TRBV25-1 and TRBJ1-3; 9 bases are a match to TRBD1. Germline values: CDR1 MGHDK, CDR2 SYGVNS. The CDR3 length is 16 residues. J was trimmed by 7 bases and V by 2 bases; bases with no gene match: 9. This CDR3 is CASSELGTGIANTIYF. CDR3 bases: TGTGCCAGCAGTGAACTAGGGACAGGGATAGCGAACACCATATATTTT.

V and J are TRBV5-1 and TRBJ1-1, with D possibly TRBD1 on 6 matching bases. Germline V gives CDR1 SGHRS, CDR2 YFSETQ. The CDR3 runs 13 residues. Trimming took off 2 bases at V and 1 base at J, with 6 bases between the two ends. CDR3 protein: CASSLQGNTEAFF. The CDR3 DNA is TGCGCCAGCAGCTTACAGGGGAACACTGAAGCTTTCTTT.

This clone was seen once. Here the CDR3 DNA reads TGTGCCATCAGACCCGGGACAGGGCCCGGCGAGGGCAATCAGCCCCAGCATTTT. It translates to CAIRPGTGPGEGNQPQHF. The chain uses TRBV10-3 and TRBJ1-5, with 9 nucleotides matching TRBD1. The V and J ends lost 6 bases and 2 bases, in that order; junction bases with no gene match: 14. This CDR3 is built from 18 residues. The germline gives CDR1 ENHRY, CDR2 SYGVKD.

V is TRBV12-5 and J is TRBJ2-6; a weak D match, TRBD1 (6 bases). The germline V gene encodes CDR1 LGHNT and CDR2 FRNRAP. V lost 0 bases, J lost 0 bases, and 18 bases lay in between. This CDR3 is 20 amino acids long. CDR3 residues: CASGLVLEDSGISGANVLTF. In nucleotides, the CDR3 is TGTGCTAGTGGTTTGGTACTAGAGGACAGCGGTATCTCTGGGGCCAACGTCCTGACTTTC.